The 30 T cell receptor beta chains in this list originate from one sample, sequenced in a study of graft-versus-host responses after intestinal transplantation. Sequencing used immunoSEQ multiplex PCR; TCRdb keeps in-frame clones, though not all of them. The table lists about 26,000 clones, 82% of them singletons. Their recognized antigens are unknown. This specimen consisted of unstimulated CD4+ T cells sorted from spleen or lymph node cells, obtained before intestinal transplant. These receptors originate from a human donor who received an intestinal transplant.

This clone was detected a few times. V and J are TRBV5-4 and TRBJ2-1, with 8 bases aligning to TRBD1. J was trimmed by 6 bases and V by 5 bases; bases with no gene match: 16. The germline V gene has CDR1 SGHNT and CDR2 YYREEE (reference sequence). This CDR3 comprises 17 residues. The CDR3 bases are TGTGCCAGCAGTGGCCGGACAGGGAAAGGTTGGGTCAATGAGCAGTTCTTC. It yields the protein CASSGRTGKGWVNEQFF.

This clone has a handful of counts. This chain links TRBV2 with TRBJ2-6; D remains unclear. Germline CDR1 is SNHLY and CDR2 is FYNNEI. CDR3 length: 14 residues. V was pared by 8 bases and J by 4 bases, with 12 bases between. The CDR3, as DNA: TGTGCCAGCGGACGGACCCCGGGGGCCAACGTCCTGACTTTC. Amino acids: CASGRTPGANVLTF.

J is TRBJ2-7 and V is TRBV10-1, with D maybe TRBD1 (6 bases). Trimming stripped 5 bases from V and 3 bases from J, with 14 bases between. Germline loops: CDR1 WNHNN, CDR2 SYGVQD (reference sequence). The CDR3 covers 14 residues. The CDR3 DNA reads TGCGCCAGCAGTTTAGATAGGGGGAACTACGAGCAGTACTTC. Translated, it gives CASSLDRGNYEQYF.

This clone has just a few counts. This sequence joins TRBV11-3 and TRBJ2-1; no reliable D call. The germline V gene encodes CDR1 SGHNT and CDR2 YENEEA. Trimming cost V 0 bases and J 2 bases, with 2 bases left between them. The CDR3 spans 13 residues. The CDR3 spells CASSLDTYNEQFF. The DNA for the CDR3 is TGTGCCAGCAGCTTAGACACCTACAATGAGCAGTTCTTC.

The J gene is TRBJ2-1, the V gene TRBV28; D gene ambiguous. Trimming took off 5 bases at V and 7 bases at J, with 6 bases between the two ends. Germline V gene data show CDR1 as MDHEN and CDR2 as SYDVKM. CDR3 length equals 11 residues. The DNA of the CDR3 is TGTGCCAGCAGTCCCGGAAATGAGCAGTTCTTC. Translated: CASSPGNEQFF. Looking up the rest from reference TRBV28 and TRBJ2-1 gives the full variable domain: DVKVTQSSRYLVKRTGEKVFLECVQDMDHENMFWYRQDPGLGLRLIYFSYDVKMKEKGDIPEGYSVSREKKERFSLILESASTNQTSMYLCASSPGNEQFFGPGTRLTVL.

The J gene is TRBJ2-1, the V gene TRBV29-1, with 11 bases fitting TRBD2. The CDR3 contains 15 residues. Germline-derived CDR1 and CDR2 are SQVTM and ANQGSEA. V lost 7 bases to trimming and J lost 4 bases; unmatched junction nucleotides: 9. As DNA, the CDR3 is TGCAGCGGCGCCATAGCGGGAGGGCCGTACAATGAGCAGTTCTTC. It codes for CSGAIAGGPYNEQFF.

The chain is built from TRBV23-1 and TRBJ1-4; maybe TRBD1 (5 bases). TRBV23-1 is annotated as an ORF whose role is uncertain. The CDR3 spans 14 residues. The V end lost 2 bases, the J end lost 5 bases, and 9 bases lay between the germline ends. In nucleotides, the CDR3 is TGCGCCAGCAGTCAAGGGACGGTGAATGAAAAACTGTTTTTT. It specifies CASSQGTVNEKLFF.

The count of this clone is one. This chain joins TRBV18 and TRBJ1-1; the match to TRBD1 covers 8 bases. The CDR3 totals 15 residues. From germline, CDR1 is KGHSH and CDR2 LQKENI. J lost 3 bases, V lost 2 bases, and 5 bases had no gene match. The CDR3 DNA reads TGTGCCAGCTCACCATTAGGACAGGGTCACACTGAAGCTTTCTTT. It is translated as CASSPLGQGHTEAFF.

The rearrangement joins TRBV2 to TRBJ1-2; the D is unclear. Germline V gene sequence: CDR1 SNHLY, CDR2 FYNNEI. V was pared by 6 bases and J by 3 bases, with 2 bases between. This CDR3 has 10 amino acids. The CDR3: CASSHYGYTF. The CDR3 region has the DNA TGTGCCAGCAGCCACTATGGCTACACCTTC.

The chain joins TRBV19 to TRBJ1-1; D may be TRBD1 (5 bases). Germline CDR1 LNHDA, CDR2 SQIVND (reference sequence). The CDR3 length is 15 residues. V was clipped by 6 bases and J by 1 base, with 15 bases between them. For the CDR3, the DNA is TGTGCCAGTAGCAATCAGGGTTCTCGGAACACTGAAGCTTTCTTT. As protein: CASSNQGSRNTEAFF.

This chain joins TRBV19 and TRBJ1-5; D perhaps matches TRBD1 (6 bases). V was trimmed by 4 bases and J by 3 bases, leaving 10 bases between them. This CDR3 region has 14 residues. Per germline, CDR1 LNHDA and CDR2 SQIVND (reference sequence). The CDR3 nucleotides are TGTGCCAGTAGTAACAGGGATGCCAATCAGCCCCAGCATTTT. It specifies CASSNRDANQPQHF.

This clone was seen once. This chain uses TRBV9 with TRBJ1-2, with 9 positions matching TRBD1. The CDR3 totals 14 residues. Germline V gives CDR1 SGDLS, CDR2 YYNGEE. The junction had 5 bases not matched to a gene; V was cut back by 0 bases and J by 8 bases. Here the CDR3 reads CASSVASDRGGYTF. DNA of the CDR3: TGTGCCAGCAGCGTAGCTTCGGACAGGGGAGGCTACACCTTC.

The chain joins TRBV5-6 to TRBJ2-7; 7 bases agree with TRBD1. CDR1 is SGHDT and CDR2 is YYEEEE in the germline V gene. The junction had 1 base not matched to a gene; V was cut back by 4 bases and J by 6 bases. This CDR3 is 11 amino acids long. The CDR3 protein is CASSGTAEQYF. DNA for the CDR3: TGTGCCAGCAGCGGGACAGCCGAGCAGTACTTC. Using reference TRBV5-6 and TRBJ2-7 for the parts outside the CDR3, the full variable domain is DAGVTQSPTHLIKTRGQQVTLRCSPKSGHDTVSWYQQALGQGPQFIFQYYEEEERQRGNFPDRFSGHQFPNYSSELNVNALLLGDSALYLCASSGTAEQYFGPGTRLTVT.

The count of this clone is one. The rearrangement uses TRBV9 and TRBJ2-5, with 7 positions matching TRBD1. V dropped 0 bases and J dropped 1; count of bases not matched to a gene: 0. This CDR3 is 14 amino acids long. Germline CDR1 SGDLS, CDR2 YYNGEE. CDR3 nucleotide sequence: TGTGCCAGCAGCGTAGGGACAGGCCAAGAGACCCAGTACTTC. Amino acid sequence: CASSVGTGQETQYF.

J is TRBJ1-5 and V is TRBV6-1, with TRBD1 identical over 7 bases. The CDR3 runs to 15 residues. The V segment lost 2 bases and the J segment 5 bases; nucleotides outside the gene matches: 6. Looked up from germline, CDR1 is MNHNS and CDR2 is SASEGT. The DNA of the CDR3 is TGTGCCAGCAGTGAAAACAGGGGAAGTTATCAGCCCCAGCATTTT. Translated, it gives CASSENRGSYQPQHF.

The V and J genes are TRBV28 and TRBJ1-3, with unresolved D. In germline, CDR1 is MDHEN, CDR2 SYDVKM. The CDR3 extends over 12 amino acids. Trimming shortened V by 6 bases and J by 2 bases, and 5 bases separated the two germline ends. DNA of the CDR3: TGTGCCAGCAGGACGCCTGGAAACACCATATATTTT. Its translation is CASRTPGNTIYF. Drawing the rest from reference TRBV28 and TRBJ1-3, the complete variable domain is DVKVTQSSRYLVKRTGEKVFLECVQDMDHENMFWYRQDPGLGLRLIYFSYDVKMKEKGDIPEGYSVSREKKERFSLILESASTNQTSMYLCASRTPGNTIYFGEGSWLTVV.

The chain links TRBV11-2 to TRBJ2-5, with 7 nucleotides matching TRBD2. The germline gives CDR1 SGHAT, CDR2 FQNNGV. J gave up 1 base and V 2 bases, and 13 bases lay outside the gene matches. This CDR3 contains 18 residues. CDR3 amino acids: CASSLWSWAGGFQETQYF. CDR3 nucleotide sequence: TGTGCCAGCAGCTTATGGTCGTGGGCCGGGGGGTTCCAAGAGACCCAGTACTTC. The full variable domain, in which reference TRBV11-2 and TRBJ2-5 provide the parts outside the CDR3, is EAGVAQSPRYKIIEKRQSVAFWCNPISGHATLYWYQQILGQGPKLLIQFQNNGVVDDSQLPKDRFSAERLKGVDSTLKIQPAKLEDSAVYLCASSLWSWAGGFQETQYFGPGTRLLVL.

This chain joins TRBV10-1 and TRBJ2-1; 8 bases line up with TRBD2. Per the germline V gene, CDR1 is WNHNN and CDR2 is SYGVQD (reference sequence). The V and J ends lost 4 bases and 6 bases, in that order; junction bases with no gene match: 11. The CDR3 spans 16 residues. The CDR3 DNA reads as TGCGCCAGCAGTGGACCGGGACTAGGGCCATCCAATGAGCAGTTCTTC. It encodes CASSGPGLGPSNEQFF.

This rearrangement joins TRBV25-1 to TRBJ2-5; D may be TRBD1 (6 bases). The J call is uncertain, as TRBJ2-7 better fits the DNA end. Germline CDR1 reads MGHDK; CDR2 reads SYGVNS. The length of the CDR3 is 14 residues. The CDR3 DNA reads as TGTGCCAGCAGGGGCCCAGGGGAGACCTACGAGCAGTACTTC. It is translated as CASRGPGETYEQYF.

The rearrangement links TRBV30 to TRBJ2-3; 8 bases align to TRBD2. In germline, CDR1 is GTSNPN, CDR2 SVGIG (reference sequence). The CDR3 totals 13 residues. The V and J ends lost 2 bases and 4 bases, in that order; junction bases with no gene match: 2. CDR3 protein: CAWSTGRADTQYF. In DNA form, the CDR3 reads TGTGCCTGGAGTACCGGGAGGGCAGATACGCAGTATTTT.

V is TRBV28 and J is TRBJ2-7; D possibly corresponds to TRBD1 (5 bases). Germline lookup yields CDR1 MDHEN and CDR2 SYDVKM. Trimming stripped 2 bases from V and 4 bases from J, with 18 bases between. This CDR3 is 16 amino acids long. CDR3 amino acids: CASSLNLQGAGYEQYF. The DNA for the CDR3 is TGTGCCAGCAGTTTAAACCTACAAGGGGCCGGTTACGAGCAGTACTTC.

This chain joins TRBV6-1 and TRBJ1-2; tentatively, D is TRBD1 (6 bases). The CDR3 loop spans 15 amino acids. Looked up from germline, CDR1 is MNHNS and CDR2 is SASEGT. Trimming took off 4 bases at V and 5 bases at J, with 17 bases between the two ends. CDR3 coding DNA: TGTGCCAGCAGTGCGTTAACAGGGTTAGGGTATGGCTACACCTTC. Translated, it gives CASSALTGLGYGYTF.

This clone was seen only a few times. This chain joins TRBV18 and TRBJ2-7, with 10 bases that match TRBD1. CDR3 size: 14 residues. With 5 bases clipped from V and 8 bases from J, the junction kept 9 bases outside the gene matches. The germline V gene has CDR1 KGHSH and CDR2 LQKENI. CDR3 DNA sequence: TGTGCCAGCTCAGCCGGGACAGGGGACTATAAGCAGTACTTC. Protein product: CASSAGTGDYKQYF. Filled out from reference TRBV18 and TRBJ2-7, the complete variable domain reads NAGVMQNPRHLVRRRGQEARLRCSPMKGHSHVYWYRQLPEEGLKFMVYLQKENIIDESGMPKERFSAEFPKEGPSILRIQQVVRGDSAAYFCASSAGTGDYKQYFGPGTRLTVT.

V is TRBV6-1 and J is TRBJ2-3; D remains ambiguous. Germline CDR1 MNHNS, CDR2 SASEGT. This CDR3 contains 13 residues. V lost 6 bases, J lost 0 bases, and 7 bases lay in between. CDR3 sequence reads: CASSQSSTDTQYF. As DNA, the CDR3 is TGTGCCAGCAGCCAATCAAGCACAGATACGCAGTATTTT.

The genes are TRBV9 and TRBJ2-5, with 8 bases aligning to TRBD1. This CDR3 is 15 amino acids long. Germline V CDR1 and CDR2: SGDLS, YYNGEE. Trimming took 4 bases from V and 2 from J; bases not matched to a gene: 7. CDR3: CASSRTGPAQETQYF. The CDR3 DNA follows: TGTGCCAGCAGCCGGACAGGGCCCGCACAAGAGACCCAGTACTTC.

This clone was detected once. The J gene is TRBJ2-7, the V gene TRBV11-2; 8 nucleotides match TRBD1. The CDR3 is 16 residues long. Germline V gene data show CDR1 as SGHAT and CDR2 as FQNNGV. J was trimmed by 2 bases and V by 4 bases; bases with no gene match: 10. CDR3 sequence (DNA): TGTGCCAGCAGCTCCATAGGGACAGGACCAACCTACGAGCAGTACTTC. The encoded protein is CASSSIGTGPTYEQYF.

The chain recombines TRBV11-2 with TRBJ1-6; D call uncertain. The germline V and J ends were trimmed by 4 bases and 10 bases, with 17 bases remaining between them. The CDR3 has 15 amino acids. CDR1 is SGHAT and CDR2 is FQNNGV in the germline V gene. As DNA, the CDR3 is TGTGCCAGCAGCTCCGGGTCCCCCGGTCAGTCACCCCTCCACTTT. As protein: CASSSGSPGQSPLHF.

CDR3 protein: CASSSSGGHSYNEQFF. CDR3 DNA sequence: TGTGCCAGCAGCTCTAGCGGGGGGCACTCCTACAATGAGCAGTTCTTC. The chain is built from TRBV7-7 and TRBJ2-1; 11 bases match TRBD2. CDR1 and CDR2 from the germline V gene are SSHAT and FNYEAQ (reference sequence). This CDR3 region has 16 residues. V shed 4 bases and J 0 bases; nucleotides not matched to a gene: 2.

This clone was counted a few times. This chain uses TRBV27 with TRBJ2-6; a weak D match, TRBD2 (5 bases). This CDR3 comprises 16 residues. The germline V and J ends were trimmed by 7 bases and 2 bases, with 15 bases remaining between them. Germline V gene data show CDR1 as MNHEY and CDR2 as SMNVEV (reference sequence). The DNA of the CDR3 is TGTGCCAGCACTGGACTTGGTCCTACTGGGGCCAACGTCCTGACTTTC. Translated, it gives CASTGLGPTGANVLTF.

The rearrangement links TRBV6-6 to TRBJ2-5; D is unresolved. V was trimmed by 4 bases and J by 3 bases, leaving 12 bases between them. Germline V gene lookup returns CDR1 MNHNY and CDR2 SVGAGI (reference sequence). This CDR3 region has 14 residues. The CDR3 nucleotides are TGTGCCAGCAGTTCCTCCGACTCGGAAGAGACCCAGTACTTC. Its translation: CASSSSDSEETQYF.